The source of this T cell receptor beta chain is a study of blood T cell repertoires in COVID-19. Germline V lookup: CDR1 SGHDN, CDR2 FVKESK. V was shortened by 3 bases and J by 7 bases, with 12 bases between the two germline ends. The length of the CDR3 is 13 residues. The table came from immunoSEQ multiplex PCR; TCRdb's copy has only in-frame clones and leaves some out. The sample holds about 300,000 clones, nearly 90% seen once. Enrolled during active infection, Seattle patients were then followed longitudinally. V gene TRBV14 combines with J gene TRBJ1-1, with D perhaps matching TRBD1 (6 bases). The origin of this receptor is a woman aged 25 to 45 with COVID-19, enrolled during active disease. Sequenced input: peripheral blood. The CDR3 coding sequence is TGTGCCAGCAGCCAGAACAGGGTTGGTGAAGCTTTCTTT. Translated, it gives CASSQNRVGEAFF.